This T cell receptor (beta chain) was documented in a study of blood T cell repertoires in COVID-19. Study as a whole: Samples came from the United States, Italy and Spain, spanning acute and convalescent COVID-19. Sources were T cells, B-cell-depleted T cells, or PBMCs; the material itself was cDNA or gDNA.

The CDR3 sequence is 17 residues long. From germline, CDR1 is KGHDR and CDR2 SFDVKD. Trimming cost V 2 bases and J 0 bases; bases outside gene matches: 3. Original data processing: Reference gene primer amplification gave nucleated cell count estimates. Assay: immunoSEQ multiplex PCR; the TCRdb copy retains only in-frame clones and omits some. V and J calls plus clone size are reproduced from that table; the DNA served to infer D and trimming. The sample holds some 190,000 clones; 70% to 90% are singletons and the top ten take approximately 11%. The V and J genes are TRBV24-1 and TRBJ2-1; 10 bases align to TRBD2. The source material was peripheral blood. This TCR came from a human donor with active or convalescent COVID-19. The donor label of this sample is uncertain. The CDR3 loop is CATSDWTSGSSYNEQFF. CDR3 nucleotides: TGTGCCACCAGTGATTGGACTAGCGGCAGCTCCTACAATGAGCAGTTCTTC.